This section outlines one TCR beta chain sequence together with its context. In the original workflow: Estimated nucleated cell counts came from reference gene primer amplification. The protocol was immunoSEQ multiplex PCR, while the TCRdb copy is restricted to in-frame clones and leaves out a portion. V and J calls and clone size come straight from that table; D and trimming were deduced from the DNA. Seen here are 230,000 or so clones, roughly 90% observed once, and the top ten hold 2.1%. The data originate from a study of blood T cell repertoires in COVID-19. Study-wide context: The United States, Italy and Spain provided the acute and convalescent COVID-19 samples. The analysed material was cDNA or gDNA that came from T cells, B-cell-depleted T cells, or PBMCs.

The sequence was collected from a woman in her fifties or sixties with COVID-19, enrolled during active disease. Sequenced sample: peripheral blood.

The CDR3 reads CASSDSDRGHTGELFF. The CDR3 region has the DNA TGTGCCAGCAGTGACTCGGACAGGGGGCACACCGGGGAGCTGTTTTTT. The chain uses TRBV6-4 and TRBJ2-2; the match to TRBD1 covers 11 bases. This CDR3 region has 16 residues. V lost 0 bases to trimming and J lost 3 bases; unmatched junction nucleotides: 0. Per germline, CDR1 MRHNA and CDR2 SNTAGT.